The 8 T cell receptor beta chains reported below all come from one sample, sequenced in a study of T cell responses to AZD1222 COVID-19 vaccine. Assay: immunoSEQ multiplex PCR; the TCRdb copy retains only in-frame clones and omits some. Among 70,000 to 90,000 clones, more than 75% were seen once, and the ten largest hold around 3%. Sequenced material: peripheral blood, taken on day 0 of AZD1222 vaccination. Receptors were obtained from an adult in good health.

This CDR3 is CASSLDLGWGEKLFF. The CDR3 DNA reads as TGCGCCAGCAGCTTGGATTTAGGGTGGGGTGAAAAACTGTTTTTT. The chain is built from TRBV5-1 and TRBJ1-4; no clear D. Germline V gene sequence: CDR1 SGHRS, CDR2 YFSETQ. The CDR3 runs to 15 residues. The ends were cut back, 0 bases at V and 7 bases at J, with 13 bases in the middle.

This clone turned up a few times. CDR3 nucleotide sequence: TGTGCCAGCAGTCCAGGCGCCACTACCCAGCAGTACTTC. Protein product: CASSPGATTQQYF. This chain connects TRBV12-3 or TRBV12-4 to TRBJ2-7; D not certain. The CDR3 sequence is 13 residues long. V lost 5 bases, J lost 8 bases, and 16 bases lay in between.

The chain employs TRBV6-6 and TRBJ2-1; TRBD2 agrees at 8 bases. The germline V gene encodes CDR1 MNHNY and CDR2 SVGAGI (reference sequence). The V and J ends lost 0 bases and 9 bases, in that order; junction bases with no gene match: 7. CDR3 length equals 15 residues. The CDR3 DNA reads as TGTGCCAGCAGTTACTCCCGGGGGGGCCGGAGTGAGCAGTTCTTC. This sequence encodes CASSYSRGGRSEQFF.

The gene calls are TRBV7-9 and TRBJ2-1, with 7 bases fitting TRBD2. The germline CDR1 and CDR2 sequences are SEHNR and FQNEAQ (reference sequence). The V segment lost 5 bases and the J segment 0 bases; nucleotides outside the gene matches: 7. This CDR3 is built from 16 residues. CDR3 sequence reads: CASSPAGSFSYNEQFF. For the CDR3, the DNA is TGTGCCAGCAGCCCAGCGGGGTCCTTCTCCTACAATGAGCAGTTCTTC.

The rearrangement joins TRBV7-9 to TRBJ1-5; D gene ambiguous. Germline CDR1 and CDR2: SEHNR and FQNEAQ (reference sequence). V lost 1 base and J lost 1, with 5 bases in between. This CDR3 has 14 residues. The CDR3 DNA follows: TGTGCCAGCAGCTTAGACGGGAGCAATCAGCCCCAGCATTTT. Residues: CASSLDGSNQPQHF.

The chain has TRBV15 and TRBJ1-1; 9 bases are shared with TRBD1. This CDR3 has 16 residues. With V trimmed by 0 bases and J by 6 bases, 8 bases remained unmatched. Looked up from germline, CDR1 is LNHNV and CDR2 is YYDKDF (reference sequence). The chain's CDR3 is CATSRDFGTGPPEAFF. The CDR3 region has the DNA TGTGCCACCAGCAGAGACTTCGGGACAGGGCCTCCTGAAGCTTTCTTT.

The rearrangement links TRBV27 to TRBJ2-2; D perhaps matches TRBD2 (7 bases). The CDR3 runs to 15 residues. V lost 5 bases and J lost 4, with 14 bases in between. Germline V gene lookup returns CDR1 MNHEY and CDR2 SMNVEV (reference sequence). CDR3 residues: CASSLGGPATGELFF. CDR3 nucleotide sequence: TGTGCCAGCAGTCTGGGGGGGCCGGCCACCGGGGAGCTGTTTTTT.

This rearrangement joins TRBV25-1 to TRBJ2-7; D is undetermined. The V end was cut by 6 bases, the J end by 2 bases, with 5 bases between. CDR1 is MGHDK, CDR2 SYGVNS, per germline. This CDR3 comprises 11 residues. The CDR3 sequence is CASRSTYEQYF. The CDR3 nucleotides read TGTGCCAGCAGAAGTACCTACGAGCAGTACTTC.